A selection of T cell receptor beta chains follows, all from one sample in a study of Graves' ophthalmopathy and Graves' hyperthyroidism. MiXCR was run by TCRdb on the multiplex PCR reads, yielding one entry per CDR3 protein. The sample lists roughly 420,000 distinct CDR3 sequences; roughly 21% were seen once. Sequencing was carried out using peripheral blood. These receptors were collected from a woman in her late teens or twenties with stable Graves' hyperthyroidism. CDR3s include the opening cysteine and the closing phenylalanine or tryptophan. D genes are given only for firm matches. Some rows have no size entry. The others give once, few or many, or a class for an expanded clone.

V gene: TRBV6-2/TRBV6-3
J gene: TRBJ2-5
D gene: TRBD1
clone size: .
CDR3 protein: CASSTTGQAEETKYF
CDR3 DNA: TGTGCCAGCAGTACCACGGGACAGGCTGAAGAGACCAAGTACTTC

V gene: TRBV5-1
J gene: TRBJ2-7
D gene: .
clone size: many
CDR3 protein: CASSLRRAREQYF
CDR3 DNA: TGCGCCAGCAGCTTGCGCCGAGCGCGCGAGCAGTACTTC

V gene: TRBV30
J gene: TRBJ2-7
D gene: .
clone size: many
CDR3 protein: CAWSVRGSYEQYF
CDR3 DNA: TGTGCCTGGAGTGTGCGGGGATCCTACGAGCAGTACTTC

V gene: TRBV20-1
J gene: TRBJ1-5
D gene: TRBD1
clone size: .
CDR3 protein: CSASKGADQPQHF
CDR3 DNA: TGCAGTGCTAGCAAGGGGGCGGATCAGCCCCAGCATTTT

V gene: TRBV5-5
J gene: TRBJ1-2
D gene: .
clone size: many
CDR3 protein: CASSLDMILGYTF
CDR3 DNA: TGTGCCAGCAGCTTGGATATGATCTTAGGCTACACCTTC

V gene: TRBV12-3/TRBV12-4
J gene: TRBJ1-5
D gene: .
clone size: many
CDR3 protein: CASSSGNQPQHF
CDR3 DNA: TGTGCCAGCTCGAGTGGCAATCAGCCCCAGCATTTT

V gene: TRBV18
J gene: TRBJ2-5
D gene: .
clone size: many
CDR3 protein: CASSTKTGQETQYF
CDR3 DNA: TGTGCCAGCTCAACAAAGACAGGCCAAGAGACCCAGTACTTC

V gene: TRBV20-1
J gene: TRBJ1-2
D gene: .
clone size: many
CDR3 protein: CSARGIRRSPGYTF
CDR3 DNA: TGCAGTGCTAGAGGGATACGTCGCTCTCCTGGCTACACCTTC

V gene: TRBV12-3/TRBV12-4
J gene: TRBJ1-1
D gene: .
clone size: few
CDR3 protein: CASSLGPAAEAFF
CDR3 DNA: TGTGCCAGCAGTTTAGGTCCGGCTGCTGAAGCTTTCTTT

V gene: TRBV18
J gene: TRBJ1-3
D gene: .
clone size: .
CDR3 protein: CASSAGNPGNTIYF
CDR3 DNA: TGTGCCAGCTCAGCAGGCAACCCTGGAAACACCATATATTTT

V gene: TRBV6-5
J gene: TRBJ2-5
D gene: TRBD1
clone size: .
CDR3 protein: CASSYSPGQGEGTQYF
CDR3 DNA: TGTGCCAGCAGTTACTCGCCGGGACAGGGGGAGGGGACCCAGTACTTC

V gene: TRBV7-2
J gene: TRBJ2-5
D gene: .
clone size: many
CDR3 protein: CASSVWTAQETQYF
CDR3 DNA: TGTGCCAGCAGCGTGTGGACAGCCCAAGAGACCCAGTACTTC

V gene: TRBV6-2/TRBV6-3
J gene: TRBJ1-1
D gene: .
clone size: many
CDR3 protein: CASSYSSKGPNTEAFF
CDR3 DNA: TGTGCCAGCAGTTACAGCTCCAAAGGGCCGAACACTGAAGCTTTCTTT

V gene: TRBV29-1
J gene: TRBJ1-1
D gene: .
clone size: many
CDR3 protein: CSATKGTEAFF
CDR3 DNA: TGCAGCGCTACCAAGGGCACTGAAGCTTTCTTT

V gene: TRBV30
J gene: TRBJ1-5
D gene: .
clone size: .
CDR3 protein: CAWSQINSNQPQHF
CDR3 DNA: TGTGCCTGGAGTCAGATAAATAGCAATCAGCCCCAGCATTTT

V gene: TRBV2
J gene: TRBJ2-7
D gene: TRBD2
clone size: many
CDR3 protein: CASSEGTSGRRPYEQYF
CDR3 DNA: TGTGCCAGCAGTGAAGGGACTAGCGGGAGAAGGCCCTACGAGCAGTACTTC

V gene: TRBV20-1
J gene: TRBJ2-7
D gene: .
clone size: many
CDR3 protein: CSARALYRSYEQYF
CDR3 DNA: TGCAGTGCTCGTGCCCTCTACCGATCCTACGAGCAGTACTTC